This T cell receptor beta chain was retrieved from a study of blood T cell repertoires in COVID-19. Background on the study: The samples span acute and convalescent COVID-19 from the United States, Italy and Spain. Sample material is recorded as cDNA or gDNA derived from T cells, B-cell-depleted T cells, or PBMCs.

Source study methods: For nucleated cells, counts were estimated from reference gene primer amplification. Assay used: immunoSEQ multiplex PCR; TCRdb lists only in-frame clones, some missing. The D gene and trimming were derived from the DNA, and the V and J assignments and clone size from that table. The sample records about 280,000 clones, approximately 83% being singletons. Germline CDR1 and CDR2: SQVTM and ANQGSEA. This CDR3 comprises 11 residues. The V end lost 7 bases, the J end lost 3 bases, and 9 bases lay between the germline ends. The source is a woman aged 70 to 79 with acute or convalescent COVID-19. This chain connects TRBV29-1 to TRBJ1-1; no reliable D call. Source material: peripheral blood. The CDR3: CSARSDTEAFF. CDR3 in DNA: TGCAGCGCACGCTCGGACACTGAAGCTTTCTTT.